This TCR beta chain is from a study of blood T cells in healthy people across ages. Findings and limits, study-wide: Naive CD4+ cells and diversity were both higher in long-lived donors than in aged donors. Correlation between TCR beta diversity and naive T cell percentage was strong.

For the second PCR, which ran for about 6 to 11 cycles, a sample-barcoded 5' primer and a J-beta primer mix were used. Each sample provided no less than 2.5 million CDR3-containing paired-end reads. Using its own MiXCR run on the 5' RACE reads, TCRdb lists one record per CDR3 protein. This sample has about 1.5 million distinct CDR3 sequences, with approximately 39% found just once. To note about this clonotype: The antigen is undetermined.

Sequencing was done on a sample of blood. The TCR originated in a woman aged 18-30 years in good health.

In DNA form, the CDR3 reads TGTGCCAGCAGTGCGGGGTTTTACAGGGGCACTGAAGCTTTCTTT. Encoded protein: CASSAGFYRGTEAFF. V and J are TRBV27 and TRBJ1-1; 7 bases line up with TRBD1. The CDR3 is 15 residues long. Per germline, CDR1 MNHEY and CDR2 SMNVEV (reference sequence). The junction had 10 bases not matched to a gene; V was cut back by 5 bases and J by 4 bases.